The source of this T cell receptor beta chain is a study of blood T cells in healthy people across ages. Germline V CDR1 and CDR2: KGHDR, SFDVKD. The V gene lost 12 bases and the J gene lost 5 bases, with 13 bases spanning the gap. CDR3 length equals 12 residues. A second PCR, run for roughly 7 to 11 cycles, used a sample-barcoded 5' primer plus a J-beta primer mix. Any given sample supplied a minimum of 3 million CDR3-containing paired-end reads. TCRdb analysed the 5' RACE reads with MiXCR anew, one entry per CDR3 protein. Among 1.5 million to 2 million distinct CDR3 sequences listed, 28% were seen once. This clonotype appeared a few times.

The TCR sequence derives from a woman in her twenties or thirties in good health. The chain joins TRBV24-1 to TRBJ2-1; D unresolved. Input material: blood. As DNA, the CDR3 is TGTGCCTCCCCGGACCAGAACAATGAGCAGTTCTTC. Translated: CASPDQNNEQFF.